This TCR beta chain was profiled in a study of blood T cell repertoires in COVID-19 (dated by TCRdb to 2020 to 2021). Concerning the study at large: Samples from collaborators originated in the United States, Italy and Spain and spanned both the acute and convalescent phases of COVID-19. The prospective study material was composed of cDNA or gDNA derived from T cells, B-cell-depleted T cells, or PBMCs. The dataset comprised deeply sampled blood TCRbeta repertoires from subjects exposed to, actively infected with, or recovered from COVID-19. A freely available public database, intended as a resource for researchers studying the immune response to SARS-CoV-2, is where the repertoires were released. The samples were drawn from the first 160 participants of the ongoing ImmuneRACE study and from 950 to 1,500 subjects provided by 6 global collaborators. Sample metadata almost always included a de-identified subject ID, COVID-19 status, age in years and sex. HLA class I and class II types, where available, came from metadata supplied by the sample provider rather than from assay-based typing. Study-wide findings and limitations: The amount of clinical and demographic metadata varied by source and participant and was provided uncurated.

Whole blood was collected in K2EDTA tubes by collaborating institutions according to the institutions' own protocols. Collaborator samples were shipped for TCRbeta analysis as frozen whole blood, isolated PBMCs, or DNA extracted from either sample type. CDR3 length: 12 amino acids, cysteine to phenylalanine. The retained sequence is limited to the CDR3, 36 bases, with the frame set at the first base. CDR1 and CDR2 are read off the germline V gene (reference sequence) as GTSNPN and SVGIG. V loses 5 bases of germline sequence and J loses 0 bases, and the interval between the two ends is 7 bases. For this clone: Its target antigen remains unknown. No base-level quality is on record; no much larger clone is a single base apart.

TCRbeta CDR3 regions were amplified from genomic DNA using the immunoSEQ Assay, a bias-controlled multiplex PCR. The paper's data handling went like this. Nucleated cell counts per sample were estimated from amplification of reference gene primers within the assay. To quantify the absolute abundance of each unique TCRbeta CDR3 rearrangement, sequence reads were collapsed and filtered. Productive Simpson clonality was computed per sample as the square root of Simpson's diversity index over productive rearrangements. TCRdb's version of the immuneACCESS table is confined to in-frame rearrangements and falls short of the full clone set. An unresolved V gene accounts for under half of the shortfall where checked; the remainder is of unknown origin. The V and J calls and clone size are taken from that table; D and trimming were inferred from the DNA. In all, the sample holds 55,000 to 85,000 clones, and 70% to 90% of those were seen once. More than 10% of the sample is taken by the ten largest.

The V and J segments used are TRBV30 and TRBJ1-1; the D gene assignment is ambiguous. This receptor was obtained from a human donor in a cohort sampled during active COVID-19. The material sequenced was peripheral blood. The CDR3 corresponds to CAWGRMNTEAFF. The DNA reads as follows: TGTGCCTGGGGCAGGATGAACACTGAAGCTTTCTTT.